The next 7 T cell receptor beta chains were all read from a single sample in a study of CD8 T cells in ankylosing spondylitis. TCRdb processed the 5' RACE reads anew with MiXCR; each CDR3 protein has one entry. The profile covers 270,000 or so distinct CDR3 sequences, with roughly 18% appearing a single time and roughly 34% taken by the ten largest. Sequencing was done on a sample of blood, either unsorted or a sorted T cell fraction (not recorded which). The receptors were sampled from a male donor with ankylosing spondylitis or in good health (not recorded which).

The V gene is TRBV4-1, the J gene TRBJ1-1, with D hard to call. Per the germline V gene, CDR1 is MGHRA and CDR2 is YSYEKL. Deletions cut 0 bases from V and 7 bases from J, with 9 bases between. This CDR3 is 13 amino acids long. Here the CDR3 reads CASSQEVVGEAFF. CDR3 coding DNA: TGCGCCAGCAGCCAAGAGGTTGTTGGTGAAGCTTTCTTT.

This clonotype occurred a few times. The gene calls are TRBV4-3 and TRBJ2-3, with 12 bases lining up with TRBD2. The CDR3 is made up of 16 amino acids. The V gene's germline CDR1 is LGHNA and CDR2 YSLEER. Germline trimming cut 1 base from V and 1 base from J; bases unmatched to any gene: 0. The CDR3 DNA reads as TGCGCCAGCAGCCAAGGACTAGCGGGGGGCACAGATACGCAGTATTTT. This gives the protein CASSQGLAGGTDTQYF.

The chain is built from TRBV29-1 and TRBJ1-1; maybe TRBD1 (5 bases). The ends were cut back, 2 bases at V and 5 bases at J, with 12 bases in the middle. Germline lookup yields CDR1 SQVTM and CDR2 ANQGSEA. This CDR3 comprises 13 residues. CDR3 protein: CSVERGETTEAFF. CDR3 bases: TGCAGCGTTGAAAGGGGAGAAACGACTGAAGCTTTCTTT.

The J gene is TRBJ2-7, the V gene TRBV5-6; 7 bases align to TRBD2. The CDR3 is made up of 15 amino acids. J gave up 4 bases and V 4 bases, and 11 bases lay outside the gene matches. CDR1 SGHDT and CDR2 YYEEEE come from the germline V gene. Here the CDR3 DNA reads TGTGCCAGCAGCCCTAGCGGCCCCGGCCCTTACGAGCAGTACTTC. It is translated as CASSPSGPGPYEQYF.

This clonotype was seen a handful of times. The gene calls are TRBV4-1 and TRBJ2-1; possibly TRBD2 for D (5 bases). V dropped 4 bases and J dropped 3 bases, with 13 bases sitting between them. Germline V CDR1 and CDR2: MGHRA, YSYEKL. This CDR3 contains 15 residues. The CDR3 nucleotides read TGCGCCAGCAGCCCGAGGGATTCAGGCTACAATGAGCAGTTCTTC. Its protein product is CASSPRDSGYNEQFF.

The chain's CDR3 is CASIITAAGVEQYF. Written as DNA, the CDR3 is TGTGCCAGCATCATCACGGCGGCGGGAGTCGAGCAGTACTTC. The chain carries TRBV27 and TRBJ2-7; 7 bases align to TRBD2. Looked up from germline, CDR1 is MNHEY and CDR2 is SMNVEV (reference sequence). The CDR3 runs 14 residues. V shed 7 bases, J shed 6 bases, and the junction held 12 bases outside the gene matches.

Many counts were recorded for this clonotype. This chain connects TRBV2 to TRBJ2-1, with 10 bases fitting TRBD2. This CDR3 is 13 amino acids long. Looked up from germline, CDR1 is SNHLY and CDR2 is FYNNEI. After removal of 11 bases from V and 0 bases from J, the junction contained 1 base not matched to a gene. The CDR3 loop is CAGLAASYNEQFF. The DNA for the CDR3 is TGTGCCGGACTAGCGGCCTCCTACAATGAGCAGTTCTTC.